Sequencing of this T cell receptor beta chain was carried out in a study of T-cell memory formation after mild COVID-19 (dated by TCRdb to the early 2020s). In the study overall: TCR sequence clusters from the two donors were largely donor specific. The cohort comprised two young, previously healthy adult volunteers, one female and one male. T-cell clones expanding and contracting after mild COVID-19 in a couple of donors were tracked by longitudinal TCRalpha and TCRbeta repertoire sequencing.

The germline V gene supplies CDR1 ENHRY and CDR2 SYGVKD. The cysteine opens and the phenylalanine closes a CDR3 of 12 amino acids. The only DNA kept is the CDR3, 36 bases in frame from the first base. V is reduced by 2 bases and J by 9 bases, leaving a spacing of 11 bases between them. Summary of the overall study and its limitations: Only a couple of mild cases were covered by the study, and larger cohorts that include severe cases with pre-infection samples were considered necessary. Whether the second-wave clones peaking on day 37 were SARS-CoV-2 specific was not confirmed. Contracting CD4+ clones appeared mostly in the CM and EM memory subsets, whereas CD8+ clones were enriched in EMRA. Clones contracting from day 15 to 85 had balanced CD4/CD8 phenotypes, while a second wave expanding from day 15 to 37 was biased towards CD4+. The detection of some responding clones in pre-infection memory suggests that pre-existing cross-reactive memory T cells joined the SARS-CoV-2 response.

TCRdb records Illumina NovaSeq 6000 as the sequencer. TCRalpha and TCRbeta cDNA libraries were constructed by 5'RACE with constant-segment primers, with sample barcodes and unique molecular identifiers being introduced. RNA was extracted from every sample with Trizol reagent. Amplification of the libraries took two PCR steps, and the second step added a second sample barcode plus Illumina TruSeq adapters. Sequencing of the libraries was done on an Illumina NovaSeq, producing 2 x 150 bp paired-end reads. In the authors' own workflow: Demultiplexing of reads and collapsing into UMI-guided consensus sequences were performed with migec v1.2.7. Using mixcr v2.1.11, the UMI consensuses were aligned to TRA and TRB V and J templates and assembled into clonotypes. A clonotype was counted as expanded or contracted only when both edgeR and NoisET called the clonotype significant, with the noise models trained on biological replicates. For edgeR calls, the thresholds were a false discovery rate-adjusted p below 0.01 and a log2 fold-change of 1. As an exploratory analysis of dynamics, max-normalized trajectories of the 1000 most abundant clonotypes were examined with PCA combined with hierarchical clustering. Each responding clone was given a CD4 or CD8 phenotype based on the CD4+ and CD8+ repertoires, which had been sequenced separately. TCRdb redid the processing of the public reads, applying fastp at Q25 and MiXCR, and retained in-frame beta chains. Rows are unified per CDR3 protein, each entry keeping the most common DNA and genes. TCRdb's processing, not the authors' own work, is the source of the V and J calls. This sample has 450,000 to 700,000 distinct CDR3 sequences in its table, and roughly 17% of those were observed once. 9.5% to 15% of the sample comes from the top ten.

Ficoll-Paque density gradient centrifugation was the method used to isolate PBMCs. Regarding this clonotype: The specificity of this receptor is unknown. No clone much larger than this one lies a single base away; base qualities are absent.

The chain uses TRBV10-3 and TRBJ2-7; the D assignment is uncertain and may be TRBD1 or TRBD2, with 5 bases supporting each. Sample: PBMCs or a T cell subset sorted from them (not recorded which). The sequence was obtained from an adult woman who had mild COVID-19 (a few samples of this study predate the infection). The sample titles of this study are shuffled in the database, so cell type and time point are left out; the donor was told from shared clones. In nucleotides, the sequence is TGTGCCATCAGTGAGCGGGGACGGGTGCAGTACTTC. Its product reads: CAISERGRVQYF.